Presented here are 29 T cell receptor beta chains from one specimen sequenced in a study of OX40 agonist ivuxolimab in advanced cancers. Sequenced by immunoSEQ multiplex PCR; TCRdb stores in-frame clones only, minus some. The repertoire consists of approximately 75,000 clones, with about nine tenths occurring once and the leading ten covering 0.3% to 0.4%. The sample in question was CD4+ or CD8+ T cells sorted from blood, obtained in a trial of the OX40 agonist ivuxolimab. Every receptor here comes from an adult with an advanced solid tumor such as melanoma, head and neck, liver or kidney cancer.

The V gene is TRBV10-3, the J gene TRBJ2-1; TRBD2 matches 12 bases. V was pared by 3 bases and J by 4 bases, with 4 bases of the junction left unmatched. The CDR3 consists of 16 residues. The V gene's germline CDR1 is ENHRY and CDR2 SYGVKD. The CDR3 DNA sequence: TGTGCCATCAGTGACCTAGCGGGAGGGGGGTACAATGAGCAGTTCTTC. Translation gives CAISDLAGGGYNEQFF.

The chain couples TRBV28 to TRBJ2-5; possible D gene TRBD1, 6 bases. The CDR3 length is 13 residues. CDR1 is MDHEN, CDR2 SYDVKM, per germline. Trimming stripped 8 bases from V and 4 bases from J, with 14 bases between. In DNA form, the CDR3 reads TGTGCCAGCTACAGGGTCACAGCAGAGACCCAGTACTTC. It encodes CASYRVTAETQYF.

V and J are TRBV6-5 and TRBJ1-6; D not certain. Trimming stripped 7 bases from V and 9 bases from J, with 7 bases between. The CDR3 totals 11 residues. CDR1 is MNHEY, CDR2 SVGAGI, per germline. As DNA, the CDR3 is TGTGCCAGCAAGGAGGGTTCACCCCTCCACTTT. It encodes CASKEGSPLHF.

The chain has TRBV5-4 and TRBJ2-5; 14 bases fit TRBD2. This CDR3 spans 17 amino acids. Trimming cost V 0 bases and J 4 bases; bases outside gene matches: 5. In germline, CDR1 is SGHNT, CDR2 YYREEE (reference sequence). CDR3 DNA: TGTGCCAGCAGCTTGGCCCTAGGACTAGCGGGGGGAGAGACCCAGTACTTC. It translates to CASSLALGLAGGETQYF. Using reference TRBV5-4 and TRBJ2-5 for the parts outside the CDR3, the full variable domain is ETGVTQSPTHLIKTRGQQVTLRCSSQSGHNTVSWYQQALGQGPQFIFQYYREEENGRGNFPPRFSGLQFPNYSSELNVNALELDDSALYLCASSLALGLAGGETQYFGPGTRLLVL.

The rearrangement uses TRBV19 and TRBJ1-1; TRBD1 matches at 7 bases. V lost 4 bases and J lost 1; bases outside the gene matches: 9. Germline V gives CDR1 LNHDA, CDR2 SQIVND (reference sequence). The CDR3 covers 16 residues. The DNA for the CDR3 is TGTGCCAGTAGTACCACGCCGGGACAGAAGAACACTGAAGCTTTCTTT. This codes for CASSTTPGQKNTEAFF.

As DNA, the CDR3 is TGTGCCAGCAGCCCTTGGGACAATGACAATCAGCCCCAGCATTTT. Protein: CASSPWDNDNQPQHF. This sequence joins TRBV9 and TRBJ1-5; tentative D call: TRBD1 (6 bases). Germline-derived CDR1 and CDR2 are SGDLS and YYNGEE. V gave up 4 bases and J gave up 3 bases, with 14 bases separating them. The CDR3 spans 15 residues.

The chain recombines TRBV15 with TRBJ2-5; 7 bases align to TRBD2. Trimming at V came to 1 base and at J to 1 base, leaving 6 bases not matched to a gene. CDR3 size: 16 residues. Germline-derived CDR1 and CDR2 are LNHNV and YYDKDF (reference sequence). The CDR3, as DNA: TGTGCCACCAGCAGAGGGGACGGGGGGTTCCAAGAGACCCAGTACTTC. Protein sequence: CATSRGDGGFQETQYF.

V usage is TRBV28 and J usage is TRBJ1-2; D is possibly TRBD1 (6 bases). The CDR3 has 13 amino acids. The germline V gene has CDR1 MDHEN and CDR2 SYDVKM. V dropped 2 bases and J dropped 7 bases, with 11 bases sitting between them. CDR3 region: CASSLGQGIGYTF. CDR3 DNA: TGTGCCAGCAGTTTAGGGCAGGGGATTGGCTACACCTTC.

The rearrangement links TRBV18 to TRBJ1-5, with a tentative D call TRBD1 (5 bases). This CDR3 spans 15 amino acids. With 0 bases removed from V and 3 bases from J, the gap between germline ends came to 9 bases. CDR1 and CDR2 (germline): KGHSH, LQKENI. In nucleotides, the CDR3 is TGTGCCAGCTCACCACCGGGAGGGGACAATCAGCCCCAGCATTTT. Protein product: CASSPPGGDNQPQHF.

The chain employs TRBV19 and TRBJ1-1; no definite D call. The CDR3 has 12 amino acids. V dropped 5 bases and J dropped 5 bases, with 9 bases sitting between them. Germline-derived CDR1 and CDR2 are LNHDA and SQIVND (reference sequence). For the CDR3, the DNA is TGTGCCAGTAGTGGCAGAATGACTGAAGCTTTCTTT. It encodes CASSGRMTEAFF.

The chain combines TRBV7-3 with TRBJ1-6, with 8 bases that match TRBD1. The CDR3 covers 15 residues. Losses at the gene ends were 5 bases for V and 14 bases for J; bases not matched to a gene: 14. Germline CDR1 reads SGHTA; CDR2 reads FQGTGA. The CDR3: CASSLVGQAQSSLHF. The CDR3, as DNA: TGTGCCAGCAGCCTCGTGGGACAGGCTCAGTCATCCCTCCACTTT.

The chain combines TRBV28 with TRBJ1-2, with TRBD1 as a possible D gene (5 bases). CDR1 is MDHEN and CDR2 is SYDVKM in the germline V gene. The CDR3 covers 11 residues. Trimming pared 4 bases from V and 10 bases from J, leaving 10 bases between. The CDR3 here is CASSSDGAYTF. The CDR3 DNA reads as TGTGCCAGCAGTTCCGACGGGGCCTACACCTTC.

The J gene is TRBJ1-2, the V gene TRBV7-9, with D perhaps matching TRBD1 (5 bases). V was clipped by 5 bases and J by 8 bases, with 15 bases between them. There are 13 residues in the CDR3. Per germline, CDR1 SEHNR and CDR2 FQNEAQ (reference sequence). CDR3 in amino acids: CASSLLGGIGYTF. CDR3 nucleotides: TGTGCCAGCAGCCTCCTCGGGGGTATAGGCTACACCTTC. Drawing the rest from reference TRBV7-9 and TRBJ1-2, the complete variable domain is DTGVSQNPRHKITKRGQNVTFRCDPISEHNRLYWYRQTLGQGPEFLTYFQNEAQLEKSRLLSDRFSAERPKGSFSTLEIQRTEQGDSAMYLCASSLLGGIGYTFGSGTRLTVV.

The chain is built from TRBV4-1 and TRBJ2-7; 7 bases line up with TRBD2. Per the germline V gene, CDR1 is MGHRA and CDR2 is YSYEKL. This CDR3 has 14 amino acids. Germline trimming cut 4 bases from V and 2 bases from J; bases unmatched to any gene: 5. CDR3 protein: CASSREAGTYEQYF. The CDR3 DNA follows: TGCGCCAGCAGCCGGGAAGCGGGGACCTACGAGCAGTACTTC.

The chain couples TRBV6-1 to TRBJ1-1, with TRBD1 as a possible D gene (6 bases). V shed 4 bases and J shed 4 bases, with 13 bases lying between them. In germline, CDR1 is MNHNS, CDR2 SASEGT. The CDR3 covers 14 residues. In DNA, the CDR3 is TGTGCCAGCAGTGCCCACAGGGAGGGCACTGAAGCTTTCTTT. Translating gives CASSAHREGTEAFF.

The V and J genes are TRBV2 and TRBJ2-1; 8 positions agree with TRBD2. This CDR3 has 15 amino acids. Germline assignment: CDR1 SNHLY and CDR2 FYNNEI. Trimming cost V 5 bases and J 6 bases; bases outside gene matches: 9. CDR3 amino acids: CASSMYSGIGNEQFF. The CDR3 DNA follows: TGTGCCAGCAGTATGTATAGCGGGATCGGCAATGAGCAGTTCTTC.

The chain combines TRBV7-2 with TRBJ2-5; TRBD1 aligns across 7 bases. V shed 6 bases and J 3 bases; nucleotides not matched to a gene: 7. Germline V gene sequence: CDR1 SGHTA, CDR2 FQGNSA. The CDR3 loop spans 14 amino acids. The CDR3 here is CASSLGQAKETQYF. The CDR3 nucleotides read TGTGCCAGCAGTCTCGGACAGGCTAAAGAGACCCAGTACTTC.

The rearrangement links TRBV5-4 to TRBJ2-3; 14 nucleotides agree with TRBD2. Germline assignment: CDR1 SGHNT and CDR2 YYREEE (reference sequence). The CDR3 extends over 16 amino acids. The ends lost 4 bases at V and 6 bases at J; junction bases unmatched: 7. DNA for the CDR3: TGTGCCAGCAGCCTACAGGGACTAGCGGGAGAGGATACGCAGTATTTT. Amino acid sequence: CASSLQGLAGEDTQYF.

The V call is TRBV13, the J call TRBJ2-1, with D perhaps TRBD2 (6 bases). Germline assignment: CDR1 PRHDT and CDR2 FYEKMQ (reference sequence). The CDR3 sequence is 14 residues long. The V and J ends lost 10 bases and 1 base respectively, with 14 bases between them. This CDR3 is CATRRRASYNEQFF. In DNA, the CDR3 is TGTGCCACCAGGAGGAGGGCATCCTACAATGAGCAGTTCTTC.

The genes are TRBV9 and TRBJ1-5; no clear D gene. Germline V gives CDR1 SGDLS, CDR2 YYNGEE. Trimming left V 0 bases short and J 0 bases short, with 4 bases between. This CDR3 spans 14 amino acids. In nucleotides, the CDR3 is TGTGCCAGCAGCGTAGGGCCTAGCAATCAGCCCCAGCATTTT. Its protein product is CASSVGPSNQPQHF.

The V and J genes are TRBV27 and TRBJ2-7; 8 bases line up with TRBD1. Germline CDR1 and CDR2: MNHEY and SMNVEV (reference sequence). Losses at the gene ends were 2 bases for V and 3 bases for J; bases not matched to a gene: 3. The CDR3 has 14 residues. CDR3 DNA: TGTGCCAGCAGTTTAGAAGGACAGGGCTACGAGCAGTACTTC. Translated: CASSLEGQGYEQYF.

The chain employs TRBV13 and TRBJ1-6; D uncertain. Germline CDR1 reads PRHDT; CDR2 reads FYEKMQ (reference sequence). The CDR3 totals 15 residues. V was shortened by 5 bases and J by 10 bases, with 18 bases between the two germline ends. The CDR3 is CASSLSRGVGSPLHF. CDR3 DNA sequence: TGTGCCAGCAGCCTCTCCCGAGGAGTAGGATCACCCCTCCACTTT. Complete variable domain (other parts from reference TRBV13 and TRBJ1-6): AAGVIQSPRHLIKEKRETATLKCYPIPRHDTVYWYQQGPGQDPQFLISFYEKMQSDKGSIPDRFSAQQFSDYHSELNMSSLELGDSALYFCASSLSRGVGSPLHFGNGTRLTVT.

The V gene is TRBV28, the J gene TRBJ1-2; D is perhaps TRBD1 (6 bases). Germline assignment: CDR1 MDHEN and CDR2 SYDVKM. Trimming shortened V by 2 bases and J by 3 bases, and 10 bases separated the two germline ends. The CDR3 sequence is 14 residues long. CDR3 DNA: TGTGCCAGCAGTTTAGCAGGGGTGGACTATGGCTACACCTTC. Its translation is CASSLAGVDYGYTF.

The genes are TRBV2 and TRBJ2-7; D ambiguous. The V gene's germline CDR1 is SNHLY and CDR2 FYNNEI. The ends were cut back, 4 bases at V and 9 bases at J, with 16 bases in the middle. The CDR3 contains 13 residues. CDR3: CASSVGSPDGQYF. The CDR3 nucleotides read TGTGCCAGCAGTGTGGGCTCCCCGGACGGGCAGTACTTC.

The chain couples TRBV29-1 to TRBJ2-1; tentatively, D is TRBD1 (7 bases). CDR1 and CDR2 from the germline V gene are SQVTM and ANQGSEA. V gave up 4 bases and J gave up 4 bases, with 17 bases separating them. This CDR3 spans 15 amino acids. This chain's CDR3 is CSVGGGTDLYNEQFF. CDR3 DNA sequence: TGCAGCGTTGGAGGCGGGACAGACCTTTACAATGAGCAGTTCTTC.

The chain couples TRBV21-1 to TRBJ2-7; the table gives TRBD2 as D, unverified against the DNA. TRBV21-1 is labeled a pseudogene. The CDR3 covers 15 residues. This CDR3 is CASSKGDYPSYEQYF. CDR3 coding DNA: TGTGCCAGCAGCAAAGGGGACTACCCTTCCTACGAGCAGTACTTC.

The rearrangement joins TRBV5-8 to TRBJ2-1; no clear D. This CDR3 is built from 16 residues. V gave up 7 bases and J gave up 0 bases, with 17 bases separating them. The germline CDR1 and CDR2 sequences are SGHTS and YDEGEE. The CDR3 region is CASHLPLVASYNEQFF. CDR3 coding DNA: TGTGCCAGCCACTTGCCGTTGGTGGCCTCCTACAATGAGCAGTTCTTC. The variable domain in full, with the rest retrieved from reference TRBV5-8 and TRBJ2-1, is EAGVTQSPTHLIKTRGQQATLRCSPISGHTSVYWYQQALGLGLQFLLWYDEGEERNRGNFPPRFSGRQFPNYSSELNVNALELEDSALYLCASHLPLVASYNEQFFGPGTRLTVL.

This clone was observed a single time. The chain links TRBV4-3 to TRBJ1-1; possibly TRBD1 for D (6 bases). Germline V gene data show CDR1 as LGHNA and CDR2 as YSLEER. V was pared by 0 bases and J by 4 bases, with 9 bases between. The CDR3 is 14 amino acids. The CDR3 sequence: CASSQDRGITEAFF. DNA of the CDR3: TGCGCCAGCAGCCAAGACAGGGGAATCACTGAAGCTTTCTTT.

The chain couples TRBV18 to TRBJ1-4; D uncertain. The CDR3 consists of 14 residues. Trimming stripped 3 bases from V and 8 bases from J, with 13 bases between. CDR1 is KGHSH and CDR2 is LQKENI in the germline V gene. DNA of the CDR3: TGTGCCAGCTCACCGGGGATTGAAGGGGAAAAACTGTTTTTT. It yields the protein CASSPGIEGEKLFF.